This TCR beta chain was profiled in a study of read filtering for tumor transcriptome and immune sequencing. About the study: Among patients, 17 to 20 were male and more than 11 female, aged 47 to 80 (mean approximately 64).

Trimming took off 4 bases at V and 4 bases at J, with 14 bases between the two ends. The CDR3 is 15 residues long. From germline, CDR1 is MGHRA and CDR2 YSYEKL. This clonotype was detected many times. From approximately 400 ng of RNA, a library with molecular barcoded alpha/delta and beta/gamma adaptors was made. From the reads, TCRdb called clonotypes with MiXCR, one entry per CDR3 protein. The sample records 45,000 to 50,000 distinct CDR3 sequences, roughly 12% being singletons. The sample taken for sequencing was a population of CD138-negative cells sorted from bone marrow. This chain links TRBV4-1 with TRBJ2-1; D possibly corresponds to TRBD2 (5 bases). The TCR originated in a donor at least 40 years old with multiple myeloma. The CDR3 is CASSPQLVPYNEQFF. CDR3 bases: TGCGCCAGCAGCCCCCAACTAGTTCCTTACAATGAGCAGTTCTTC.